This T cell receptor beta chain was sequenced in a study of cytomegalovirus exposure and HLA in healthy donors. Germline lookup yields CDR1 SGHRS and CDR2 YFSETQ. This CDR3 is 15 amino acids long. The junction had 5 bases not matched to a gene; V was cut back by 4 bases and J by 7 bases. The primer mix had 60 Vbeta and 13 Jbeta primers. Measured with immunoSEQ multiplex PCR; TCRdb has only the in-frame clones, and not every one. This sample has under 80,000 clones, with 65% to 70% found just once. The sample was PBMCs. The TCR originated in a woman aged 30 to 39 in good health and CMV-seronegative. The V and J genes are TRBV5-1 and TRBJ1-6, with 10 positions matching TRBD1. The CDR3: CASSRDRGRNSPLHF. The CDR3 bases are TGCGCCAGCAGCCGAGACAGGGGGCGAAATTCACCCCTCCACTTT.